This TCR beta chain was recovered during a study of T-cell memory formation after mild COVID-19. Findings and caveats of the study: Prior to infection, memory already included some responding clones, suggesting cross-reactive memory joined. Largely, contracting CD4+ clones fell within CM and EM, and contracting CD8+ clones within EMRA. Clones shrinking between day 15 and 85 showed a balanced CD4/CD8 split, and those that grew later tilted toward CD4+.

The V gene's germline CDR1 is LGHDT and CDR2 YNNKEL (reference sequence). This CDR3 has 15 amino acids. V was cut by 1 base and J by 6 bases, with 16 bases left in between. Employing constant-segment primers, 5'RACE generated TCR alpha and TCR beta cDNA libraries bearing sample barcodes and UMIs. In TCRdb, the 5' RACE reads were re-called with MiXCR into one record per CDR3 protein. The table has around 370,000 distinct CDR3 sequences, more than 20% seen once. Remarks on this clonotype: Its target is unknown.

The sequenced sample consisted of PBMCs or a T cell subset sorted from them (not recorded which). The receptor comes from an adult woman who had mild COVID-19 (a few samples of this study predate the infection). Cell type and time point are not known. The gene calls are TRBV3-1 and TRBJ2-7; D call uncertain. The DNA of the CDR3 is TGTGCCAGCAGCCAAGGGAGCTCGACCCCCTCCGAGCAGTACTTC. This gives the protein CASSQGSSTPSEQYF.